The T cell receptor beta chain described here comes from a study of human T cells and chemical hapten exposure. CDR3 size: 15 residues. Trimming took off 6 bases at V and 0 bases at J, with 15 bases between the two ends. From germline, CDR1 is MNHEY and CDR2 SMNVEV (reference sequence). The table lists this clonotype with many counts. TCRdb ran MiXCR on the RACE reads and lists one entry per CDR3 protein. The sample holds some 360,000 distinct CDR3 sequences, about 5.1% seen once. As to time point: pre-sensitization, week 0. Specified treatment: therapeutic diphenylcyclopropenone sensitization with weekly scalp DPC.

This specimen was whole blood, taken in connection with sensitization to the hapten diphenylcyclopropenone (DPC). The receptor comes from a woman aged 45 to 65 with alopecia areata. Some clones in this sample may be carry-over from other donors' samples. This rearrangement joins TRBV27 to TRBJ2-7; D gene ambiguous. CDR3 residues: CASSRVGVNSYEQYF. Here the CDR3 DNA reads TGTGCCAGCAGCCGAGTTGGGGTGAACTCCTACGAGCAGTACTTC.